The 15 T cell receptor beta chains below come from one sample, sequenced in a study of blood T cell repertoires in COVID-19. Generated by immunoSEQ multiplex PCR, the TCRdb table keeps only in-frame clones and is missing some. The table lists around 92,000 clones, 75% to 85% of them singletons, with roughly 32% in the top ten. Source material: peripheral blood. The receptor source for this set is an elderly woman with acute or convalescent COVID-19.

The V and J genes are TRBV12-3 or TRBV12-4 and TRBJ2-3; weak D call: TRBD1 (6 bases). The CDR3 contains 11 residues. V lost 5 bases and J 6 bases, leaving 6 bases between the germline ends. In nucleotides, the CDR3 is TGTGCCAGCAGTACAGGGGATACGCAGTATTTT. Encoded protein: CASSTGDTQYF.

This clone came up once. CDR3 sequence reads: CASSLARAGGPREQYF. DNA for the CDR3: TGTGCCAGCAGCCTAGCCCGAGCGGGAGGGCCCCGGGAGCAGTACTTC. The chain has TRBV6-2 or TRBV6-3 and TRBJ2-7; 10 positions agree with TRBD2. The CDR3 sequence is 16 residues long. Per the germline V gene, CDR1 is MNHEY and CDR2 is SVGEGT. Losses at the gene ends were 6 bases for V and 7 bases for J; bases not matched to a gene: 15.

The rearrangement joins TRBV19 to TRBJ1-2, with TRBD1 matching 7 bases. Per germline, CDR1 LNHDA and CDR2 SQIVND (reference sequence). The V gene end was trimmed by 3 bases and the J gene end by 7 bases; junction bases not matched to a gene: 8. The CDR3 is 14 residues long. This chain's CDR3 is CASSMSTGEIGYTF. As DNA, the CDR3 is TGTGCCAGTAGTATGTCCACAGGGGAGATTGGCTACACCTTC.

V is TRBV18 and J is TRBJ2-1; 11 bases are a match to TRBD2. This CDR3 is 15 amino acids long. V trimming: 3 bases; J trimming: 6 bases; junction bases outside the gene matches: 4. Germline lookup yields CDR1 KGHSH and CDR2 LQKENI. The CDR3, as DNA: TGTGCCAGCTCACCCAAGACTAGCGGGGCCAATGAGCAGTTCTTC. Protein: CASSPKTSGANEQFF.

The genes are TRBV19 and TRBJ2-1, with 10 positions matching TRBD1. Trimming removed 5 bases from V and 7 bases from J; junction bases left unmatched: 14. The germline V gene has CDR1 LNHDA and CDR2 SQIVND (reference sequence). The CDR3 runs 17 residues. CDR3 amino acids: CASSSKWGQGQWNEQFF. The CDR3 nucleotides are TGTGCCAGTAGTTCAAAGTGGGGACAGGGGCAATGGAATGAGCAGTTCTTC.

J is TRBJ2-7 and V is TRBV15; no clear D gene. In germline, CDR1 is LNHNV, CDR2 YYDKDF (reference sequence). V was clipped by 0 bases and J by 1 base, with 7 bases between them. CDR3 length: 14 residues. This chain's CDR3 is CATSRDLSSYEQYF. For the CDR3, the DNA is TGTGCCACCAGCAGAGATTTGTCGTCCTACGAGCAGTACTTC.

The CDR3 is CASSFLTGGSQPQHF. CDR3 in DNA: TGTGCCAGCAGTTTTTTGACAGGGGGTAGTCAGCCCCAGCATTTT. The V gene is TRBV28, the J gene TRBJ1-5; 9 bases are shared with TRBD1. After removal of 3 bases from V and 6 bases from J, the junction contained 6 bases not matched to a gene. The CDR3 sequence is 15 residues long. The germline CDR1 and CDR2 sequences are MDHEN and SYDVKM.

The genes are TRBV3-1 (or the pseudogene TRBV3-2) and TRBJ1-6, with D hard to call. V was shortened by 1 base and J by 9 bases, with 10 bases between the two germline ends. This CDR3 is built from 14 residues. Germline V lookup: CDR1 LGHDT, CDR2 YNNKEL (reference sequence). CDR3 sequence (DNA): TGTGCCAGCAGCCAAGCGGGTTATGGTTCACCCCTCCACTTT. Translated, it gives CASSQAGYGSPLHF.

The chain combines TRBV24-1 with TRBJ2-3; the D gene is possibly TRBD2 (5 bases). Germline CDR1 and CDR2: KGHDR and SFDVKD. V was shortened by 9 bases and J by 0 bases, with 12 bases between the two germline ends. The CDR3 loop spans 14 amino acids. The CDR3 DNA sequence: TGTGCCACCGGCTCTGGCGGGAGCACAGATACGCAGTATTTT. Its protein product is CATGSGGSTDTQYF.

The table lists this clone with a count of one. The chain combines TRBV11-2 with TRBJ1-5, with D perhaps TRBD1 (5 bases). The CDR3 extends over 15 amino acids. V was cut by 0 bases and J by 7 bases, with 13 bases left in between. Germline V lookup: CDR1 SGHAT, CDR2 FQNNGV. DNA of the CDR3: TGTGCCAGCAGCTTAGAGGGGTCAGGGTGGCAGCCCCAGCATTTT. Translated: CASSLEGSGWQPQHF.

This sequence joins TRBV27 and TRBJ2-7, with D tentatively TRBD2 (6 bases). The length of the CDR3 is 14 residues. Germline V gene data show CDR1 as MNHEY and CDR2 as SMNVEV (reference sequence). Trimming shortened V by 2 bases and J by 3 bases, and 11 bases separated the two germline ends. The CDR3 DNA follows: TGTGCCAGCAGTTTACGGCAGGGAGGCTACGAGCAGTACTTC. Its translation is CASSLRQGGYEQYF.

This clone was detected only a few times. This chain joins TRBV4-1 and TRBJ1-5; 7 nucleotides agree with TRBD1. V gave up 2 bases and J gave up 5 bases; unmatched junction bases: 9. Germline-derived CDR1 and CDR2 are MGHRA and YSYEKL. The CDR3 sequence is 16 residues long. CDR3 in DNA: TGCGCCAGCAGCCAAAGATTTGGGGACAGAGATCAGCCCCAGCATTTT. It codes for CASSQRFGDRDQPQHF.

There are a few counts of this clone. J is TRBJ2-1 and V is TRBV10-2; D may be TRBD1 (6 bases). This CDR3 is 14 amino acids long. Germline CDR1 and CDR2: WSHSY and SAAADI. The V gene lost 7 bases and the J gene lost 1 base, with 11 bases spanning the gap. The CDR3 DNA sequence: TGCGCCAGCAACGCCAGGGGATCCTACAATGAGCAGTTCTTC. Protein sequence: CASNARGSYNEQFF.

The rearrangement joins TRBV7-9 to TRBJ1-4, with no clear D. The CDR3 totals 15 residues. The germline V gene has CDR1 SEHNR and CDR2 FQNEAQ (reference sequence). Trimming pared 2 bases from V and 5 bases from J, leaving 12 bases between. The DNA of the CDR3 is TGTGCCAGCAGCTTACTTGGTTCGGGAAATGAAAAACTGTTTTTT. This encodes CASSLLGSGNEKLFF.

This chain uses TRBV5-8 with TRBJ2-5; 7 nucleotides match TRBD1. The CDR3 runs to 15 residues. Germline-derived CDR1 and CDR2 are SGHTS and YDEGEE. Unmatched junction bases numbered 5, after V lost 1 base and J lost 2 bases. CDR3 DNA sequence: TGTGCCAGCAGCTTGTGGGACAGCTCACAAGAGACCCAGTACTTC. Protein product: CASSLWDSSQETQYF.